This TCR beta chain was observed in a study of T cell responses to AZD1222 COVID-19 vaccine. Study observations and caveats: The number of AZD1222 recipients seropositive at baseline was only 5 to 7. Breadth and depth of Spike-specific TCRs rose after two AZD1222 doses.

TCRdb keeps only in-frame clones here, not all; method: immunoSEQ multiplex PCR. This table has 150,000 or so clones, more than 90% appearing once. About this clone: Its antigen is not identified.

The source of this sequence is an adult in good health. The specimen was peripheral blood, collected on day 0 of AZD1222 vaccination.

The CDR3 region is CASSQNRRNTEAFF. The DNA for the CDR3 is TGCGCCAGCAGCCAGAACAGGCGAAACACTGAAGCTTTCTTT. J is TRBJ1-1 and V is TRBV5-1; D may be TRBD1 (5 bases). The V end was cut by 4 bases, the J end by 2 bases, with 12 bases between. Germline CDR1 SGHRS, CDR2 YFSETQ. The CDR3 runs 14 residues.